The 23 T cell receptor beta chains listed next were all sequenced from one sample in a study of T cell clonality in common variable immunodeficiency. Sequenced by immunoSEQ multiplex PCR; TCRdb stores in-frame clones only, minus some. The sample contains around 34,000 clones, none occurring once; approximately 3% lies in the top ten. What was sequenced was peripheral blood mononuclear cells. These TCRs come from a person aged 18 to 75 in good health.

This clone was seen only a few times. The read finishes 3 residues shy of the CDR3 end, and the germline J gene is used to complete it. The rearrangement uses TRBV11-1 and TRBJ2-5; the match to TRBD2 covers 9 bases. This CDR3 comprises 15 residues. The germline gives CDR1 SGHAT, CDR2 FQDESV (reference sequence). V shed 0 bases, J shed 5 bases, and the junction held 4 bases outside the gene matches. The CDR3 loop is CASSLASGSYETQYF. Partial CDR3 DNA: TGTGCCAGCAGCTTAGCTAGCGGGAGTTACGAGACC.

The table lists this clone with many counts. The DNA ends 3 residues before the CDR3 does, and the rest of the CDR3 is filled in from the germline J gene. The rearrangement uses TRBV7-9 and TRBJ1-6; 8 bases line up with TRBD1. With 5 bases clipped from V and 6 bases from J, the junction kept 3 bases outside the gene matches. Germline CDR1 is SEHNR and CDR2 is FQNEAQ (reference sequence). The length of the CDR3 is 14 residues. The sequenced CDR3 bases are TGTGCCAGCAGCCGGGACAGGTTTAATTCACCC. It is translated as CASSRDRFNSP. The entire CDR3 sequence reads CASSRDRFNSPLHF.

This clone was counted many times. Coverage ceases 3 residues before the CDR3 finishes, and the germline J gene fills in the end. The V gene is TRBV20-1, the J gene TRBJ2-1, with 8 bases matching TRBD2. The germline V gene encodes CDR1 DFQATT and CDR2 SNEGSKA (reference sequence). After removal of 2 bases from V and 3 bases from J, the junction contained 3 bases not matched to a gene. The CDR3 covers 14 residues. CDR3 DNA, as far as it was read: TGCAGTGCTAGACTAAGCGGGAGCTACAATGAG. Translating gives CSARLSGSYNE. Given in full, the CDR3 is CSARLSGSYNEQFF.

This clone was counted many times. CDR3 protein: CAISGLADHEQFF. CDR3 DNA (partial): TGTGCCATCAGTGGACTAGCGGATCATGAG. The chain recombines TRBV10-3 with TRBJ2-1; TRBD2 aligns across 9 bases. With the read ending 3 residues before the CDR3 end, the germline J gene is used to fill in that end. CDR1 is ENHRY and CDR2 is SYGVKD in the germline V gene. V lost 4 bases, J lost 8 bases, and 3 bases stayed unmatched. The CDR3 loop spans 13 amino acids.

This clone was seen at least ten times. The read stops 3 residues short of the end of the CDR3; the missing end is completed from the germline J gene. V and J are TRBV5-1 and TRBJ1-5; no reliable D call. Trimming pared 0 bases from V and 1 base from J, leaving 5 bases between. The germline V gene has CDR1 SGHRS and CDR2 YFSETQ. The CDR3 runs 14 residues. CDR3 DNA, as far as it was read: TGCGCCAGCAGCTTGGGAGGGAGCAATCAGCCC. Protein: CASSLGGSNQP. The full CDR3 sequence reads CASSLGGSNQPQHF.

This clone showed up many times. The CDR3 DNA, read in part, is TGCGCCAGCAGCCAATCCCCCGACGGCGTTCGGGGCGAG. The encoded protein is CASSQSPDGVRGE. The whole CDR3 reads CASSQSPDGVRGEQYF. The chain employs TRBV4-1 and TRBJ2-7; tentatively, D is TRBD2 (5 bases). From the germline J gene comes the end of the CDR3, since the read stops 3 residues before it. The CDR3 is made up of 16 amino acids. The germline V gene encodes CDR1 MGHRA and CDR2 YSYEKL. V dropped 2 bases and J dropped 6 bases, with 20 bases sitting between them.

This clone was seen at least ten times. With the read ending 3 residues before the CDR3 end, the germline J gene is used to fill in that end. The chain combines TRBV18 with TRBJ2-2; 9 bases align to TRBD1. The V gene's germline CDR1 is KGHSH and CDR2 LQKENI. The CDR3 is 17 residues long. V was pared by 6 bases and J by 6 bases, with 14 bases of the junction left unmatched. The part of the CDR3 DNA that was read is TGTGCCAGCTCCACCCCGAGAACAGGGGGCAAGGCCGGGGAG. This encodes CASSTPRTGGKAGE. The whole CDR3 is CASSTPRTGGKAGELFF. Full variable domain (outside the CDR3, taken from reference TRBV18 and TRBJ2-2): NAGVMQNPRHLVRRRGQEARLRCSPMKGHSHVYWYRQLPEEGLKFMVYLQKENIIDESGMPKERFSAEFPKEGPSILRIQQVVRGDSAAYFCASSTPRTGGKAGELFFGEGSRLTVL.

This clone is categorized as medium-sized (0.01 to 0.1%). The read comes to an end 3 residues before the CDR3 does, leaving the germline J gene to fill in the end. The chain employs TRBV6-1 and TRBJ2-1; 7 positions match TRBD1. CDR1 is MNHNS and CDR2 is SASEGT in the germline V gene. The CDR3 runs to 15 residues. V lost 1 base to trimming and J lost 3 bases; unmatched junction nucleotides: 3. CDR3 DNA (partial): TGTGCCAGCAGTGAAGAAGCAGGGGGCTACAATGAG. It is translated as CASSEEAGGYNE. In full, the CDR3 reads CASSEEAGGYNEQFF.

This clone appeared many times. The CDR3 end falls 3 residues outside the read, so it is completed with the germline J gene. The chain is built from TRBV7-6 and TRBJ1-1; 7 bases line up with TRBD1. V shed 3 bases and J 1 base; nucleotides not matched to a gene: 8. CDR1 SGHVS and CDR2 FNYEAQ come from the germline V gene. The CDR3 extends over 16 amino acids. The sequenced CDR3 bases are TGTGCCAGCAGCTTCCTAAGCGGGACAGAGAACACTGAA. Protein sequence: CASSFLSGTENTE. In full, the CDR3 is CASSFLSGTENTEAFF. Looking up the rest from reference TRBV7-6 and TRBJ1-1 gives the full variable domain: GAGVSQSPRYKVTKRGQDVALRCDPISGHVSLYWYRQALGQGPEFLTYFNYEAQQDKSGLPNDRFSAERPEGSISTLTIQRTEQRDSAMYRCASSFLSGTENTEAFFGQGTRLTVV.

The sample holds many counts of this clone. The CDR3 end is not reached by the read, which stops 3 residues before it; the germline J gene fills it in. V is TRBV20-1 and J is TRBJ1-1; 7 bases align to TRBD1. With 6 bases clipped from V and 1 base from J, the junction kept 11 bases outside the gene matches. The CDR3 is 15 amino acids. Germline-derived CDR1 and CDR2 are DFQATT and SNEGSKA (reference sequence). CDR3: CSAPRARTGNTEAFF. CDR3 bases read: TGCAGTGCCCCGCGAGCCAGGACAGGGAACACTGAA.

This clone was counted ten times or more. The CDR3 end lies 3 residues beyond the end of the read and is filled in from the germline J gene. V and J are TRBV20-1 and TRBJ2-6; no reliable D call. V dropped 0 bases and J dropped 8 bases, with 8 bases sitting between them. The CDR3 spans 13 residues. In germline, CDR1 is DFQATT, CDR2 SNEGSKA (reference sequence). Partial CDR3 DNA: TGCAGTGCTAGAGAACATGGTACCAACGTC. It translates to CSAREHGTNV. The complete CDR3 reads CSAREHGTNVLTF.

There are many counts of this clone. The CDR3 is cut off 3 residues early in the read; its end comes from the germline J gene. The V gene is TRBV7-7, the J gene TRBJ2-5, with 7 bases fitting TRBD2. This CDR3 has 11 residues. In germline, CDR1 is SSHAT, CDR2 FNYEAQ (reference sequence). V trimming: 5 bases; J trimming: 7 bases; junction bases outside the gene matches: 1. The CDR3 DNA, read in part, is TGTGCCAGCAGCCCGGGGGGGACC. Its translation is CASSPGGT. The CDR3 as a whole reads CASSPGGTQYF.

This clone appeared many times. The CDR3 bases that were read are TGTGCCAGCAGCTTCGGGACAGGGGCCTACGAG. It encodes CASSFGTGAYE. The entire CDR3 sequence reads CASSFGTGAYEQYF. The gene calls are TRBV7-2 and TRBJ2-7; 10 bases match TRBD1. The read stops 3 residues short of the end of the CDR3; the missing end is completed from the germline J gene. The germline V gene has CDR1 SGHTA and CDR2 FQGNSA. V dropped 3 bases and J dropped 2; count of bases not matched to a gene: 1. The CDR3 extends over 14 amino acids.

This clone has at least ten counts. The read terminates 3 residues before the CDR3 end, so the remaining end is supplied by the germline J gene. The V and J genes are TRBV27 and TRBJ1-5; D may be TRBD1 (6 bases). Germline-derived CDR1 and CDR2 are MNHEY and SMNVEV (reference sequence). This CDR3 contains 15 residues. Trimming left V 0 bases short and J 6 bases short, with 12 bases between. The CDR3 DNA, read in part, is TGTGCCAGCAGTTTATCGAGGGGGGGAAGTCAGCCC. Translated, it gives CASSLSRGGSQP. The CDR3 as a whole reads CASSLSRGGSQPQHF.

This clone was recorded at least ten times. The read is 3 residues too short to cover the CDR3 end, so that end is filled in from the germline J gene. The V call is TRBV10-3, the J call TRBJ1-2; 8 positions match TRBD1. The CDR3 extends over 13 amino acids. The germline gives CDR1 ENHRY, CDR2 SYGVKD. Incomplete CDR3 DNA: TGTGCCATCAGTGAGGGGACAGGTCCCGGC. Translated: CAISEGTGPG. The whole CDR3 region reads CAISEGTGPGYTF.

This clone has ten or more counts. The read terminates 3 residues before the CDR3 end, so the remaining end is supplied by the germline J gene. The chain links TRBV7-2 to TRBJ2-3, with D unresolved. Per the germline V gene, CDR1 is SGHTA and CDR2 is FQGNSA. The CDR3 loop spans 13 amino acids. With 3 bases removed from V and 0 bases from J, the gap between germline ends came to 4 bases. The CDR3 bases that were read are TGTGCCAGCAGCTTCCCTAGCACAGATACG. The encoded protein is CASSFPSTDT. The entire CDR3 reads CASSFPSTDTQYF.

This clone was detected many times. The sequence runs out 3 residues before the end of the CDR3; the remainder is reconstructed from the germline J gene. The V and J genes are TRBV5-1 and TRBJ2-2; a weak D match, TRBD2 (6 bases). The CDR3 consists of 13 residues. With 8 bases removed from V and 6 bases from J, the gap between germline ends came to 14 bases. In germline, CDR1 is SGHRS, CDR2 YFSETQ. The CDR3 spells CASMPSDAGELFF. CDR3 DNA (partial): TGCGCCAGTATGCCTAGCGATGCCGGGGAG.

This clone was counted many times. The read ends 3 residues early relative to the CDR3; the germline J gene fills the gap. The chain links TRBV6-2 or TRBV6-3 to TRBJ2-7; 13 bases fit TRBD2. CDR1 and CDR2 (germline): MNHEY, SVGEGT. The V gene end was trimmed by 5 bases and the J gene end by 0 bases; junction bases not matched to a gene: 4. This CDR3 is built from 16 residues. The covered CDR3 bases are TGTGCCAGCAGTGGGACTAGCGGGACTAGCTCCTACGAG. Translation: CASSGTSGTSSYE. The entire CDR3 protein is CASSGTSGTSSYEQYF.

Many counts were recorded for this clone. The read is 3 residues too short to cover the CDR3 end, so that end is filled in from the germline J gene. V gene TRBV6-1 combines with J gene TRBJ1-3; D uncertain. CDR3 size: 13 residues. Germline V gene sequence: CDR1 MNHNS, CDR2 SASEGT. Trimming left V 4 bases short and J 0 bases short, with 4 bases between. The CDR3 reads CASSAFSGNTIYF. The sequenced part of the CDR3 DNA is TGTGCCAGCAGTGCATTCTCTGGAAACACC.

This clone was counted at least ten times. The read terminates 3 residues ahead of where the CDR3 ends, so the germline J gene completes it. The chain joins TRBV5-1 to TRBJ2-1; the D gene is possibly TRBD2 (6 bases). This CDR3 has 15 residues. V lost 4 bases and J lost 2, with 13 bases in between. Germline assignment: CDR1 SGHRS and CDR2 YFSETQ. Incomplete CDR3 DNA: TGCGCCAGCAGCCCGCAGACTAGTGCCTACAATGAG. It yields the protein CASSPQTSAYNE. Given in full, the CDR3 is CASSPQTSAYNEQFF.

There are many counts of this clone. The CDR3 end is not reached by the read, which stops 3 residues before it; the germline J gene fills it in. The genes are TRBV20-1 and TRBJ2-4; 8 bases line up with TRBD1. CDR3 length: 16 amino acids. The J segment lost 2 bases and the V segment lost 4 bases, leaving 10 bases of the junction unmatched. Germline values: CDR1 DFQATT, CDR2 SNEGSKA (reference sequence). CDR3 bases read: TGCAGTGCTACAAGGACAGGGCTTGAGACCAAAAACATT. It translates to CSATRTGLETKNI. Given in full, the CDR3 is CSATRTGLETKNIQYF.

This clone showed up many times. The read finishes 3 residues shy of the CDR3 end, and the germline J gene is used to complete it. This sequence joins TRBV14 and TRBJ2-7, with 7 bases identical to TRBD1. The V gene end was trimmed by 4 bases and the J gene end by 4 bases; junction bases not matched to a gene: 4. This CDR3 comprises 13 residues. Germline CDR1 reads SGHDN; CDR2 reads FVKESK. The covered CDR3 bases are TGTGCCAGCAGCCCGGGGACAGTTTACGAG. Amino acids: CASSPGTVYE. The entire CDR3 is CASSPGTVYEQYF. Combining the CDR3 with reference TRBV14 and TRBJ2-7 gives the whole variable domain EAGVTQFPSHSVIEKGQTVTLRCDPISGHDNLYWYRRVMGKEIKFLLHFVKESKQDESGMPNNRFLAERTGGTYSTLKVQPAELEDSGVYFCASSPGTVYEQYFGPGTRLTVT.

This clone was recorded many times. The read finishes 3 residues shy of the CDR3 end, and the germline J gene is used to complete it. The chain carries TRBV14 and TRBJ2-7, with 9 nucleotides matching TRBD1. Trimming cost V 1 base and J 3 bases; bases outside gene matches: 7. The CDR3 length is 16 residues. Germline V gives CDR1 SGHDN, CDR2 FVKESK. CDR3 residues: CASSQVPGQGHYEQYF. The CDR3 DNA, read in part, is TGTGCCAGCAGCCAAGTCCCGGGACAGGGCCACTACGAG.